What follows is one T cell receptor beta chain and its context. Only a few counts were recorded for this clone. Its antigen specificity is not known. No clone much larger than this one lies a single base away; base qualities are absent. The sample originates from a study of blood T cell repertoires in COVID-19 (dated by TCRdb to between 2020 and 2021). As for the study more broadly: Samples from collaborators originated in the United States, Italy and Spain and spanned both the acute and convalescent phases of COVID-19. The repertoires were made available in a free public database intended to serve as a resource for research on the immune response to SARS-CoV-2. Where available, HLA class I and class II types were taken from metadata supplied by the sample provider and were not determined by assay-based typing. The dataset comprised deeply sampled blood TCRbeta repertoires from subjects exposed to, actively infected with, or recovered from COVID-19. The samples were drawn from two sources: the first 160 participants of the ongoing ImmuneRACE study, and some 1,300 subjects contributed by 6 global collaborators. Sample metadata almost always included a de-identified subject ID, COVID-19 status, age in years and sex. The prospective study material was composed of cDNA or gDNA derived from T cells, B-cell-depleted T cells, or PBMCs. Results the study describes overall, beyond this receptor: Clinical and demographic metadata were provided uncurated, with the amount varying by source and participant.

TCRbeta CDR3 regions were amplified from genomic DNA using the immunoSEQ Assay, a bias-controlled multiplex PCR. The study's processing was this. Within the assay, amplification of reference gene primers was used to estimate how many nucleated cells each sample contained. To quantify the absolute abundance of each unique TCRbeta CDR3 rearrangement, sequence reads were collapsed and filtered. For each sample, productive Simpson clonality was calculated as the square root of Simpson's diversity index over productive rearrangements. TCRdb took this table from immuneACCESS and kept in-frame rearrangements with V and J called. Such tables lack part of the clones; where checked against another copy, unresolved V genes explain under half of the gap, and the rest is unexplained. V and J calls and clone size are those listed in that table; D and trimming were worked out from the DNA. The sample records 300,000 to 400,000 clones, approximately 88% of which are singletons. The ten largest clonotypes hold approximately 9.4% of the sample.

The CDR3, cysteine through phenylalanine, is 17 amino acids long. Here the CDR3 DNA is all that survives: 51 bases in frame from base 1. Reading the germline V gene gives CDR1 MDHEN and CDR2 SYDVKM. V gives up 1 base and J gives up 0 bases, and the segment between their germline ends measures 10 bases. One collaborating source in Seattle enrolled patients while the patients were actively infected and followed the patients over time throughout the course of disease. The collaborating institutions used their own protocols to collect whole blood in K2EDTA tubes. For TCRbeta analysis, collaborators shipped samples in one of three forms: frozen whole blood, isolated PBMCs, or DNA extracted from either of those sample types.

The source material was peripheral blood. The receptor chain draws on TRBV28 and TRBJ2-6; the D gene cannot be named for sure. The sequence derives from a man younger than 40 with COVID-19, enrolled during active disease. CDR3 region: CASSLYSYSSGANVLTF. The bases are TGTGCCAGCAGTTTATACTCCTATAGCTCTGGGGCCAACGTCCTGACTTTC.